The 26 T cell receptor beta chains below come from one sample, sequenced in a study of cytomegalovirus exposure and HLA in healthy donors. The PCR ran on 60 Vbeta and 13 Jbeta primers. Clones were sequenced by immunoSEQ multiplex PCR, and TCRdb holds only the in-frame ones, with some missing. This sample has 210,000 or so clones, with 77% found just once. Specimen: PBMCs. The receptors here all came from a woman younger than 45 in good health and CMV-seropositive.

V usage is TRBV7-2 and J usage is TRBJ1-3, with TRBD1 as a possible D gene (5 bases). Germline loops: CDR1 SGHTA, CDR2 FQGNSA. The CDR3 runs to 15 residues. The germline V and J ends were trimmed by 1 base and 4 bases, with 11 bases remaining between them. The CDR3: CASSLGGRTGNTIYF. The CDR3 DNA reads as TGTGCCAGCAGCTTAGGGGGCCGCACCGGAAACACCATATATTTT.

The V and J genes are TRBV2 and TRBJ1-2, with 8 bases fitting TRBD1. The CDR3 is made up of 16 amino acids. J was trimmed by 7 bases and V by 2 bases; bases with no gene match: 12. Germline assignment: CDR1 SNHLY and CDR2 FYNNEI. CDR3 amino acids: CASSESTGQVRSGYTF. The DNA for the CDR3 is TGTGCCAGCAGTGAATCGACGGGACAGGTTCGTAGTGGCTACACCTTC.

The chain couples TRBV4-1 to TRBJ2-7; 10 positions agree with TRBD2. The CDR3 contains 15 residues. V shed 1 base, J shed 6 bases, and the junction held 6 bases outside the gene matches. Germline CDR1 is MGHRA and CDR2 is YSYEKL. Written as DNA, the CDR3 is TGCGCCAGCAGCCAAGTGCCTAGCGGGAGTGGCGAGCAGTACTTC. Its translation is CASSQVPSGSGEQYF.

The rearrangement joins TRBV4-2 to TRBJ2-7; 9 nucleotides line up with TRBD1. Unmatched junction bases numbered 6, after V lost 4 bases and J lost 5 bases. Germline lookup yields CDR1 LGHNA and CDR2 YNFKEQ. The CDR3 has 14 residues. The CDR3, as DNA: TGTGCCAGCAGCCCCGGACAGGGGTTCCACGAGCAGTACTTC. Translating it yields CASSPGQGFHEQYF.

J is TRBJ2-7 and V is TRBV10-3; the match to TRBD2 covers 9 bases. Germline CDR1 and CDR2: ENHRY and SYGVKD. This CDR3 has 15 residues. The V gene end was trimmed by 6 bases and the J gene end by 4 bases; junction bases not matched to a gene: 10. CDR3 in amino acids: CAISGSSGKRYEQYF. CDR3 nucleotide sequence: TGTGCCATCAGCGGGTCTAGCGGGAAGAGGTACGAGCAGTACTTC.

The V and J genes are TRBV7-2 and TRBJ2-3, with a weak D call TRBD2 (6 bases). The germline V gene encodes CDR1 SGHTA and CDR2 FQGNSA. This CDR3 contains 12 residues. Trimming removed 1 base from V and 8 bases from J, with 7 bases in between. CDR3 bases: TGTGCCAGCAGCTTAGAGCGGGTTACGCAGTATTTT. Residues: CASSLERVTQYF. Combining the CDR3 with reference TRBV7-2 and TRBJ2-3 gives the whole variable domain GAGVSQSPSNKVTEKGKDVELRCDPISGHTALYWYRQSLGQGLEFLIYFQGNSAPDKSGLPSDRFSAERTGGSVSTLTIQRTQQEDSAVYLCASSLERVTQYFGPGTRLTVL.

The chain uses TRBV11-3 and TRBJ2-2; TRBD1 agrees at 7 bases. The CDR3 is 15 amino acids. The ends lost 1 base at V and 6 bases at J; junction bases unmatched: 5. CDR1 SGHNT and CDR2 YENEEA come from the germline V gene. The CDR3 loop is CASSLGDRSPGELFF. CDR3 nucleotides: TGTGCCAGCAGCTTAGGGGACAGATCCCCCGGGGAGCTGTTTTTT.

The genes are TRBV2 and TRBJ1-6; D possibly corresponds to TRBD1 (5 bases). V lost 5 bases to trimming and J lost 4 bases, with 15 bases between them. The V gene's germline CDR1 is SNHLY and CDR2 FYNNEI. The CDR3 sequence is 16 residues long. The CDR3 sequence is CASSQGAGYYNSPLHF. CDR3 sequence (DNA): TGTGCCAGCAGTCAAGGGGCGGGATATTATAATTCACCCCTCCACTTT.

The chain is built from TRBV6-5 and TRBJ2-5; 9 nucleotides align to TRBD2. The J call is in doubt because the DNA end fits TRBJ2-7 better. The CDR3 runs to 14 residues. Germline V gene sequence: CDR1 MNHEY, CDR2 SVGAGI. CDR3 loop: CASKLGLARDEQYF. CDR3 DNA sequence: TGTGCCAGCAAATTGGGACTAGCCCGAGACGAGCAGTACTTC.

This chain connects TRBV2 to TRBJ2-7; 12 bases are shared with TRBD2. Trimming cost V 8 bases and J 3 bases; bases outside gene matches: 5. Germline loops: CDR1 SNHLY, CDR2 FYNNEI. The CDR3 is made up of 14 amino acids. CDR3 nucleotides: TGTGCCAGCTTCGGACTAGCGGGAATCTACGAGCAGTACTTC. Protein product: CASFGLAGIYEQYF.

Only a few counts were recorded for this clone. The chain recombines TRBV6-5 with TRBJ2-5; TRBD1 matches at 8 bases. V was pared by 6 bases and J by 6 bases, with 6 bases of the junction left unmatched. Germline V gene sequence: CDR1 MNHEY, CDR2 SVGAGI. There are 13 residues in the CDR3. This chain's CDR3 is CASRTGGRQTQYF. Here the CDR3 DNA reads TGTGCCAGCAGAACAGGGGGGCGGCAGACCCAGTACTTC.

This rearrangement joins TRBV11-3 to TRBJ2-1; tentatively, D is TRBD1 (5 bases). The germline gives CDR1 SGHNT, CDR2 YENEEA. This CDR3 is 13 amino acids long. V lost 2 bases to trimming and J lost 8 bases, with 10 bases between them. CDR3 DNA sequence: TGTGCCAGCAGCTTACGGCAGGGCGATGAGCAGTTCTTC. Protein: CASSLRQGDEQFF. Looking up the rest from reference TRBV11-3 and TRBJ2-1 gives the full variable domain: EAGVVQSPRYKIIEKKQPVAFWCNPISGHNTLYWYLQNLGQGPELLIRYENEEAVDDSQLPKDRFSAERLKGVDSTLKIQPAELGDSAVYLCASSLRQGDEQFFGPGTRLTVL.

V and J are TRBV30 and TRBJ1-5; no reliable D call. CDR3 size: 14 residues. Germline CDR1 is GTSNPN and CDR2 is SVGIG (reference sequence). Trimming cost V 2 bases and J 0 bases, with 8 bases left between them. In DNA, the CDR3 is TGTGCCTGGAGTTCGGTCAATAGCAATCAGCCCCAGCATTTT. It yields the protein CAWSSVNSNQPQHF.

This chain joins TRBV5-8 and TRBJ2-3; 9 bases fit TRBD2. The CDR3 contains 16 residues. CDR1 SGHTS and CDR2 YDEGEE come from the germline V gene. V lost 0 bases and J lost 9; bases outside the gene matches: 11. DNA of the CDR3: TGTGCCAGCAGCTTGGGCGCGGGAGGGCACCAGGCGACGCAGTATTTT. Translated: CASSLGAGGHQATQYF. The whole variable domain, remainder taken from reference TRBV5-8 and TRBJ2-3, is EAGVTQSPTHLIKTRGQQATLRCSPISGHTSVYWYQQALGLGLQFLLWYDEGEERNRGNFPPRFSGRQFPNYSSELNVNALELEDSALYLCASSLGAGGHQATQYFGPGTRLTVL.

This clone turned up a few times. The chain couples TRBV4-2 to TRBJ2-7, with D uncertain. The CDR3 covers 12 residues. The germline V gene has CDR1 LGHNA and CDR2 YNFKEQ. The V end was cut by 0 bases, the J end by 5 bases, with 5 bases between. CDR3 loop: CASSQDYHEQYF. The CDR3 bases are TGTGCCAGCAGCCAAGATTATCACGAGCAGTACTTC.

This clone was seen once. V and J are TRBV6-5 and TRBJ1-1; 7 positions agree with TRBD1. Germline V gene sequence: CDR1 MNHEY, CDR2 SVGAGI. V trimming: 2 bases; J trimming: 0 bases; junction bases outside the gene matches: 6. This CDR3 contains 16 residues. The CDR3 region is CASSYLSGGMNTEAFF. The CDR3 bases are TGTGCCAGCAGTTACCTTTCAGGGGGAATGAACACTGAAGCTTTCTTT.

This clone was seen only once. This chain links TRBV7-2 with TRBJ2-1, with TRBD1 matching 8 bases. The CDR3 has 17 amino acids. Trimming took 2 bases from V and 6 from J; bases not matched to a gene: 12. Looked up from germline, CDR1 is SGHTA and CDR2 is FQGNSA. CDR3 protein: CASSLRIRGRGRNEQFF. The DNA for the CDR3 is TGTGCCAGCAGCTTACGAATCAGGGGGCGAGGCCGCAATGAGCAGTTCTTC.

This chain connects TRBV9 to TRBJ2-1; TRBD1 is a possible D gene (5 bases). Germline V gene data show CDR1 as SGDLS and CDR2 as YYNGEE. The length of the CDR3 is 17 residues. V gave up 4 bases and J gave up 3 bases, with 20 bases separating them. The CDR3 spells CASSSISGQRNYNEQFF. The CDR3 bases are TGTGCCAGCAGCTCCATTTCAGGGCAAAGAAACTACAATGAGCAGTTCTTC.

The rearrangement joins TRBV6-5 to TRBJ1-1; D gene ambiguous. The CDR3 loop spans 15 amino acids. Germline V gives CDR1 MNHEY, CDR2 SVGAGI. V was pared by 2 bases and J by 5 bases, with 15 bases between. The CDR3 coding sequence is TGTGCCAGCAGTTACGGTCGGGGTGGGCTTACTGAAGCTTTCTTT. This codes for CASSYGRGGLTEAFF.

The genes are TRBV28 and TRBJ2-7, with D perhaps TRBD2 (6 bases). The V end was cut by 4 bases, the J end by 0 bases, with 13 bases between. CDR1 and CDR2 from the germline V gene are MDHEN and SYDVKM. The CDR3 length is 15 residues. The CDR3 region has the DNA TGTGCCAGCAGTTCGAGAACCGGGAGCTCCTACGAGCAGTACTTC. Its protein product is CASSSRTGSSYEQYF. Variable domain in full (rest from reference TRBV28 and TRBJ2-7): DVKVTQSSRYLVKRTGEKVFLECVQDMDHENMFWYRQDPGLGLRLIYFSYDVKMKEKGDIPEGYSVSREKKERFSLILESASTNQTSMYLCASSSRTGSSYEQYFGPGTRLTVT.

This rearrangement joins TRBV7-2 to TRBJ1-2; D gene ambiguous. Trimming shortened V by 5 bases and J by 0 bases, and 13 bases separated the two germline ends. This CDR3 has 15 residues. Germline V gene lookup returns CDR1 SGHTA and CDR2 FQGNSA. The CDR3 loop reads CASSPVQIANYGYTF. CDR3 sequence (DNA): TGTGCCAGCAGCCCCGTGCAAATAGCTAACTATGGCTACACCTTC.

This chain joins TRBV27 and TRBJ2-7, with D possibly TRBD2 on 6 matching bases. Trimming stripped 4 bases from V and 3 bases from J, with 10 bases between. Germline V gene data show CDR1 as MNHEY and CDR2 as SMNVEV (reference sequence). This CDR3 comprises 13 residues. The CDR3 nucleotides are TGTGCCAGCAGTTATCGGGAGAGCTACGAGCAGTACTTC. Translation: CASSYRESYEQYF.

CDR3: CATSRVRTVLYEQYF. CDR3 DNA sequence: TGTGCCACCAGCAGAGTTAGGACAGTCCTGTACGAGCAGTACTTC. The V and J genes are TRBV15 and TRBJ2-7; D may be TRBD1 (6 bases). The CDR3 totals 15 residues. Trimming removed 1 base at V and 4 bases at J, with 14 bases between. The germline V gene has CDR1 LNHNV and CDR2 YYDKDF (reference sequence).

The chain recombines TRBV9 with TRBJ2-2; maybe TRBD2 (6 bases). Looked up from germline, CDR1 is SGDLS and CDR2 is YYNGEE. Trimming left V 4 bases short and J 1 base short, with 8 bases between. The CDR3 covers 14 residues. DNA of the CDR3: TGTGCCAGCAGCCCGGGGGAGAACACCGGGGAGCTGTTTTTT. As protein: CASSPGENTGELFF.

This chain links TRBV28 with TRBJ1-2, with 12 positions matching TRBD1. This CDR3 has 17 residues. V shed 5 bases and J 3 bases; nucleotides not matched to a gene: 10. The V gene's germline CDR1 is MDHEN and CDR2 SYDVKM. CDR3 coding DNA: TGTGCCAGCAGTGAACCGGGACAGGGGGCGATCTACTATGGCTACACCTTC. The encoded protein is CASSEPGQGAIYYGYTF.

This chain links TRBV30 with TRBJ2-6; D call uncertain. V lost 4 bases, J lost 0 bases, and 7 bases lay in between. This CDR3 is 14 amino acids long. Germline CDR1 and CDR2: GTSNPN and SVGIG (reference sequence). The CDR3 loop is CAWTRSSGANVLTF. The CDR3 DNA reads TGTGCCTGGACGCGTAGCTCTGGGGCCAACGTCCTGACTTTC.